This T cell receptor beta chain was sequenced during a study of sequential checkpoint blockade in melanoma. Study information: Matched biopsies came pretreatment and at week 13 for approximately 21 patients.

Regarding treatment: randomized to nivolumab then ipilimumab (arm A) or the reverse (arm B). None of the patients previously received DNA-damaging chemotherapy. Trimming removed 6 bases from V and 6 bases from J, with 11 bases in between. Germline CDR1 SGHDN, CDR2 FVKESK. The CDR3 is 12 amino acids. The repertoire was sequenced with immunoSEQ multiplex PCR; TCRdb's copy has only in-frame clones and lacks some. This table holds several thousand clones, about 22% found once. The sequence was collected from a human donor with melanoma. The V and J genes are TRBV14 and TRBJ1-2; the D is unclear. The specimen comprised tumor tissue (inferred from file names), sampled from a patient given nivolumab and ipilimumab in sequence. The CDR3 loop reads CASSPTMDGYTF. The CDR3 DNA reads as TGTGCCAGCAGTCCTACGATGGATGGCTACACCTTC.